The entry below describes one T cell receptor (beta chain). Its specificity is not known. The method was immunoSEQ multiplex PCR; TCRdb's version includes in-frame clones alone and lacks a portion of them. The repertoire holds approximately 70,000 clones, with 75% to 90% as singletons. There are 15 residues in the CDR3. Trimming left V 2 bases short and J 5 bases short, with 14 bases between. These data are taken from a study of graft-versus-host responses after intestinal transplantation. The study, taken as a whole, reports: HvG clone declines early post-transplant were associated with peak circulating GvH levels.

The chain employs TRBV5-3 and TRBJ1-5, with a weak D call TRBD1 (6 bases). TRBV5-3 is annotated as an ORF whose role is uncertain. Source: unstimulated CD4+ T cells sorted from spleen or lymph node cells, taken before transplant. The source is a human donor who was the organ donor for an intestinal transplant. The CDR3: CARSFQTRGYQPQHF. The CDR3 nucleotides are TGTGCCAGAAGCTTCCAGACCAGGGGATATCAGCCCCAGCATTTT.